These 29 T cell receptor beta chains share one sample of origin, sequenced in a study of cytomegalovirus exposure and HLA in healthy donors. Amplification used 60 Vbeta primers and 13 Jbeta primers. Assay: immunoSEQ multiplex PCR; the TCRdb copy retains only in-frame clones and omits some. The table includes some 130,000 clones, around 80% detected once. The sample was PBMCs. The receptors were gathered from a man aged 35-49 years in good health and CMV-seropositive.

This chain connects TRBV19 to TRBJ1-5, with D maybe TRBD1 (5 bases). The germline CDR1 and CDR2 sequences are LNHDA and SQIVND (reference sequence). This CDR3 has 15 residues. V was pared by 9 bases and J by 7 bases, with 22 bases between. The CDR3 loop reads CASSSRDNFNQPQHF. The CDR3, as DNA: TGTGCCAGCTCATCCAGGGATAATTTTAACCAGCCCCAGCATTTT. The complete variable domain, with remaining parts taken from reference TRBV19 and TRBJ1-5, reads DGGITQSPKYLFRKEGQNVTLSCEQNLNHDAMYWYRQDPGQGLRLIYYSQIVNDFQKGDIAEGYSVSREKKESFPLTVTSAQKNPTAFYLCASSSRDNFNQPQHFGDGTRLSIL.

V usage is TRBV5-1 and J usage is TRBJ2-1; D not resolved. V lost 2 bases to trimming and J lost 3 bases, with 9 bases between them. CDR1 and CDR2 (germline): SGHRS, YFSETQ. The CDR3 contains 14 residues. CDR3 in DNA: TGCGCCAGCAGCTTTGGTCTACTCTACAATGAGCAGTTCTTC. It is translated as CASSFGLLYNEQFF. Supplemented by reference TRBV5-1 and TRBJ2-1, the full variable domain reads KAGVTQTPRYLIKTRGQQVTLSCSPISGHRSVSWYQQTPGQGLQFLFEYFSETQRNKGNFPGRFSGRQFSNSRSEMNVSTLELGDSALYLCASSFGLLYNEQFFGPGTRLTVL.

V and J are TRBV5-1 and TRBJ2-2; D unclear. Germline V CDR1 and CDR2: SGHRS, YFSETQ. There are 14 residues in the CDR3. V lost 0 bases and J lost 1, with 4 bases in between. The CDR3 coding sequence is TGCGCCAGCAGCTTGGACGGGAACACCGGGGAGCTGTTTTTT. Translated: CASSLDGNTGELFF.

The genes are TRBV10-3 and TRBJ2-7, with TRBD2 matching over 14 bases. CDR3 length: 15 residues. V shed 7 bases and J 7 bases; nucleotides not matched to a gene: 9. Looked up from germline, CDR1 is ENHRY and CDR2 is SYGVKD. DNA for the CDR3: TGTGCCATCAAGTCCGGGACTAGCGGGAGTGGAGAGCAGTACTTC. Encoded protein: CAIKSGTSGSGEQYF.

This clone appeared once. V gene TRBV5-1 combines with J gene TRBJ1-6; D might be TRBD1 (6 bases). Germline V gene lookup returns CDR1 SGHRS and CDR2 YFSETQ. Trimming shortened V by 4 bases and J by 9 bases, and 20 bases separated the two germline ends. The CDR3 is 16 amino acids. CDR3 bases: TGCGCCAGCAGCGTTGGACAGACCCAACTGGGTTCACCCCTCCACTTT. Residues: CASSVGQTQLGSPLHF. Full variable domain (outside the CDR3, taken from reference TRBV5-1 and TRBJ1-6): KAGVTQTPRYLIKTRGQQVTLSCSPISGHRSVSWYQQTPGQGLQFLFEYFSETQRNKGNFPGRFSGRQFSNSRSEMNVSTLELGDSALYLCASSVGQTQLGSPLHFGNGTRLTVT.

In its sample, this clone was seen once. The gene calls are TRBV10-3 and TRBJ2-7; possible D gene TRBD1, 6 bases. CDR3 length equals 15 residues. Germline assignment: CDR1 ENHRY and CDR2 SYGVKD. With 4 bases removed from V and 1 base from J, the gap between germline ends came to 14 bases. The CDR3: CAISGGQGRSYEQYF. DNA of the CDR3: TGTGCCATCAGTGGGGGGCAGGGTCGGTCCTACGAGCAGTACTTC.

The genes are TRBV7-9 and TRBJ1-5; the D gene is possibly TRBD1 (6 bases). Between the trimmed V and J ends, which lost 1 base and 0 bases, there was a span of 16 bases. The CDR3 extends over 18 amino acids. In germline, CDR1 is SEHNR, CDR2 FQNEAQ (reference sequence). This chain's CDR3 is CASSLVRGGVGSNQPQHF. The CDR3 DNA reads TGTGCCAGCAGCTTAGTGAGAGGGGGGGTTGGTAGCAATCAGCCCCAGCATTTT.

V usage is TRBV5-6 and J usage is TRBJ2-2; tentative D call: TRBD2 (5 bases). Per germline, CDR1 SGHDT and CDR2 YYEEEE. The CDR3 is made up of 16 amino acids. V was cut by 6 bases and J by 7 bases, with 22 bases left in between. CDR3 residues: CASTPSRRRGGGELFF. The CDR3 nucleotides are TGTGCCAGCACCCCCTCCCGGAGGCGCGGTGGCGGGGAGCTGTTTTTT.

The chain joins TRBV29-1 to TRBJ1-1; 8 positions agree with TRBD1. Trimming removed 4 bases from V and 3 bases from J; junction bases left unmatched: 13. This CDR3 contains 16 residues. The V gene's germline CDR1 is SQVTM and CDR2 ANQGSEA. The CDR3 DNA sequence: TGCAGCGTTGTAACCTTCAGGGGGCGACAGGACACTGAAGCTTTCTTT. Amino acids: CSVVTFRGRQDTEAFF.

The J gene is TRBJ1-2, the V gene TRBV7-9; tentative D call: TRBD1 (6 bases). Trimming shortened V by 5 bases and J by 2 bases, and 9 bases separated the two germline ends. The CDR3 contains 13 residues. Per germline, CDR1 SEHNR and CDR2 FQNEAQ (reference sequence). In DNA, the CDR3 is TGTGCCAGCAGCCCAGGGGACAACTATGGCTACACCTTC. Translation: CASSPGDNYGYTF.

The chain uses TRBV2 and TRBJ1-5, with 7 bases identical to TRBD1. The trim removed 11 bases at V and 5 bases at J, leaving 9 bases unmatched. The CDR3 has 13 residues. Germline CDR1 is SNHLY and CDR2 is FYNNEI. This CDR3 reads CAGSRGRDQPQHF. The CDR3 coding sequence is TGTGCCGGATCAAGGGGGCGAGATCAGCCCCAGCATTTT.

CDR3 bases: TGTGCCAGCTCACCACAACGGTTAGGGGGCTACGAGCAGTACTTC. Its protein product is CASSPQRLGGYEQYF. The V gene is TRBV18, the J gene TRBJ2-7; D may be TRBD1 (6 bases). The CDR3 spans 15 residues. The germline CDR1 and CDR2 sequences are KGHSH and LQKENI. Trimming shortened V by 1 base and J by 3 bases, and 13 bases separated the two germline ends.

A few counts support this clone. The V gene is TRBV5-1, the J gene TRBJ1-1, with D possibly being TRBD1 (6 bases). Between the trimmed V and J ends, which lost 2 bases and 4 bases, there was a span of 15 bases. CDR1 is SGHRS, CDR2 YFSETQ, per germline. The CDR3 has 15 residues. The CDR3 loop is CASSFWTAQGTEAFF. The CDR3 DNA follows: TGCGCCAGCAGCTTTTGGACAGCCCAGGGCACTGAAGCTTTCTTT.

A word on this clone: At one end the junction does not follow the germline gene, possibly because of a read error. V is TRBV7-9 and J is TRBJ2-1, with 7 positions matching TRBD2. The CDR3 has 16 residues. Germline loops: CDR1 SEHNR, CDR2 FQNEAQ (reference sequence). CDR3 DNA sequence: TGTTCCAGCAGCTTTGCCAACGGGAGGACCTACAATGAGCAGTTCTTC. Its translation is CSSSFANGRTYNEQFF.

CDR3 sequence: CASSLSGGQGYTF. For the CDR3, the DNA is TGTGCCAGCTCACTATCGGGGGGCCAAGGCTACACCTTC. The chain joins TRBV18 to TRBJ1-2; D might be TRBD1 (6 bases). The CDR3 loop spans 13 amino acids. Per germline, CDR1 KGHSH and CDR2 LQKENI. V was trimmed by 4 bases and J by 8 bases, leaving 14 bases between them.

This clone was observed a handful of times. The rearrangement links TRBV11-3 to TRBJ2-3, with 11 bases aligning to TRBD2. The V segment lost 5 bases and the J segment 0 bases; nucleotides outside the gene matches: 4. Germline CDR1 SGHNT, CDR2 YENEEA. The CDR3 totals 16 residues. The CDR3 bases are TGTGCCAGCAGCCAGGGACTAGCGGCTAGCACAGATACGCAGTATTTT. It yields the protein CASSQGLAASTDTQYF. Variable domain in full (rest from reference TRBV11-3 and TRBJ2-3): EAGVVQSPRYKIIEKKQPVAFWCNPISGHNTLYWYLQNLGQGPELLIRYENEEAVDDSQLPKDRFSAERLKGVDSTLKIQPAELGDSAVYLCASSQGLAASTDTQYFGPGTRLTVL.

V gene TRBV30 combines with J gene TRBJ1-2; TRBD1 aligns across 8 bases. Trimming took 1 base from V and 6 from J; bases not matched to a gene: 4. The CDR3 spans 13 residues. The germline gives CDR1 GTSNPN, CDR2 SVGIG (reference sequence). This chain's CDR3 is CAWSALDRDGYTF. The CDR3 DNA sequence: TGTGCCTGGAGTGCATTGGACAGGGATGGCTACACCTTC.

The gene calls are TRBV2 and TRBJ1-3; D is unclear. The CDR3 consists of 12 residues. CDR1 is SNHLY, CDR2 FYNNEI, per germline. V was trimmed by 7 bases and J by 4 bases, leaving 8 bases between them. CDR3 sequence reads: CASILSGNTIYF. In DNA form, the CDR3 reads TGTGCCAGCATTCTGTCGGGAAACACCATATATTTT.

The chain couples TRBV5-1 to TRBJ1-1, with D uncertain. V dropped 1 base and J dropped 1 base, with 5 bases sitting between them. Germline lookup yields CDR1 SGHRS and CDR2 YFSETQ. This CDR3 comprises 13 residues. CDR3 region: CASSLQENTEAFF. The CDR3 DNA reads as TGCGCCAGCAGCTTGCAGGAGAACACTGAAGCTTTCTTT.

The chain uses TRBV19 and TRBJ1-1; 8 nucleotides agree with TRBD1. CDR1 LNHDA and CDR2 SQIVND come from the germline V gene (reference sequence). The J segment lost 0 bases and the V segment lost 7 bases, leaving 13 bases of the junction unmatched. This CDR3 comprises 17 residues. The CDR3 nucleotides read TGTGCCAGTACCAGGACAGGGAGTAGATCAATGAACACTGAAGCTTTCTTT. It codes for CASTRTGSRSMNTEAFF.

This clone was picked up a small number of times. The junction does not match germline at one end; this may be a read error. The V and J genes are TRBV7-9 and TRBJ1-1, with D perhaps matching TRBD1 (5 bases). Germline V gene data show CDR1 as SEHNR and CDR2 as FQNEAQ (reference sequence). The CDR3 totals 13 residues. CDR3 nucleotides: TGTTCCAGCAGCCCTCAGGGAGGTATGATAGCTTTCTTT. This sequence encodes CSSSPQGGMIAFF.

The rearrangement links TRBV4-1 to TRBJ1-5; no clear D. The CDR3 length is 15 residues. The V end lost 4 bases, the J end lost 2 bases, and 12 bases lay between the germline ends. Per the germline V gene, CDR1 is MGHRA and CDR2 is YSYEKL. The CDR3 nucleotides read TGCGCCAGCAGCCCAACGGGTCGCGGCAATCAGCCCCAGCATTTT. Translating gives CASSPTGRGNQPQHF.

The V and J genes are TRBV29-1 and TRBJ2-1; 10 bases agree with TRBD2. The CDR3 totals 14 residues. Germline trimming cut 6 bases from V and 7 bases from J; bases unmatched to any gene: 9. Germline CDR1 reads SQVTM; CDR2 reads ANQGSEA. CDR3 amino acids: CSVEISGRWNEQFF. CDR3 DNA sequence: TGCAGCGTCGAAATTAGCGGGAGGTGGAATGAGCAGTTCTTC.

This clone was counted once. The V call is TRBV29-1, the J call TRBJ1-2, with a weak D call TRBD1 (5 bases). The germline V gene has CDR1 SQVTM and CDR2 ANQGSEA. The ends were cut back, 6 bases at V and 8 bases at J, with 19 bases in the middle. The CDR3 covers 13 residues. CDR3 nucleotides: TGCAGCGTACACCGGGACTCCTCACGGGGCTACACCTTC. It codes for CSVHRDSSRGYTF.

In DNA form, the CDR3 reads TGTGCCAGCGGGAAACAGGGCTTCACTGAAGCTTTCTTT. Protein product: CASGKQGFTEAFF. J is TRBJ1-1 and V is TRBV2, with D possibly matching TRBD1 (6 bases). With 8 bases removed from V and 4 bases from J, the gap between germline ends came to 14 bases. Germline CDR1 reads SNHLY; CDR2 reads FYNNEI. This CDR3 contains 13 residues.

The chain couples TRBV28 to TRBJ2-5, with 12 bases that match TRBD2. The J call may be mistaken, given a closer DNA end match to TRBJ2-7. CDR3 length: 14 amino acids. The germline CDR1 and CDR2 sequences are MDHEN and SYDVKM. CDR3: CASSWGLAGYEQYF. CDR3 nucleotide sequence: TGTGCCAGCAGCTGGGGACTAGCGGGCTACGAGCAGTACTTC.

The CDR3 nucleotides read TGTGCCAGCAGCTTGGGACAGGGTTACACCGGGGAGCTGTTTTTT. Translation: CASSLGQGYTGELFF. The chain combines TRBV5-5 with TRBJ2-2, with 7 bases matching TRBD1. CDR1 is SGHKS and CDR2 is YYEKEE in the germline V gene (reference sequence). The CDR3 consists of 15 residues. The junction had 2 bases not matched to a gene; V was cut back by 0 bases and J by 3 bases.

Here the CDR3 DNA reads TGTGCCAGTCGCCGGACAGTTCAGAACACTGAAGCTTTCTTT. Encoded protein: CASRRTVQNTEAFF. The chain combines TRBV19 with TRBJ1-1; possible D gene TRBD1, 6 bases. CDR3 length: 14 amino acids. V was cut by 8 bases and J by 1 base, with 14 bases left in between. The germline CDR1 and CDR2 sequences are LNHDA and SQIVND (reference sequence).

The gene calls are TRBV29-1 and TRBJ2-3, with a possible D match to TRBD2 (6 bases). The CDR3 has 12 residues. The V end was cut by 6 bases, the J end by 4 bases, with 11 bases between. Per germline, CDR1 SQVTM and CDR2 ANQGSEA. In DNA, the CDR3 is TGCAGCGTCCCACGGGAGTCAGATACGCAGTATTTT. Translated: CSVPRESDTQYF.